The 20 T cell receptor beta chains below come from one sample, sequenced in a study of CD8+ T cells in alopecia areata. cDNA reverse transcribed from extracted RNA served as the sequencing template. Sequencing used immunoSEQ multiplex PCR; TCRdb keeps in-frame clones, though not all of them. Of 50,000 to 80,000 clones in the sample, about 40% were seen once. The sample comprised NKG2D-low CD8+ T cells sorted from blood. These receptor sequences come from a human donor with alopecia areata.

The rearrangement links TRBV30 to TRBJ2-7, with D possibly matching TRBD1 (5 bases). V lost 0 bases and J 1 base, leaving 16 bases between the germline ends. The CDR3 is made up of 16 amino acids. The V gene's germline CDR1 is GTSNPN and CDR2 SVGIG (reference sequence). The CDR3 loop reads CAWSVREAGYSYEQYF. CDR3 in DNA: TGTGCCTGGAGTGTACGAGAGGCAGGGTATTCCTACGAGCAGTACTTC.

This clone was picked up a small number of times. The V call is TRBV29-1, the J call TRBJ1-1; D unclear. Germline V gene data show CDR1 as SQVTM and CDR2 as ANQGSEA. The CDR3 is 11 amino acids. The ends were cut back, 7 bases at V and 1 base at J, with 7 bases in the middle. CDR3 coding DNA: TGCAGCGGTGAGGGGAACACTGAAGCTTTCTTT. Translated: CSGEGNTEAFF.

The chain couples TRBV5-1 to TRBJ2-5, with D tentatively TRBD1 (5 bases). V lost 2 bases, J lost 2 bases, and 13 bases lay in between. The CDR3 contains 15 residues. Germline CDR1 is SGHRS and CDR2 is YFSETQ. The CDR3 loop is CASSFPDTFQETQYF. CDR3 nucleotides: TGCGCCAGCAGCTTCCCGGACACGTTTCAAGAGACCCAGTACTTC.

V usage is TRBV29-1 and J usage is TRBJ2-3; 7 nucleotides line up with TRBD2. V lost 7 bases and J lost 4; bases outside the gene matches: 17. This CDR3 has 16 residues. Looked up from germline, CDR1 is SQVTM and CDR2 is ANQGSEA. The CDR3: CSGRAGPGGSADTQYF. DNA of the CDR3: TGCAGCGGAAGGGCGGGTCCTGGCGGGAGCGCAGATACGCAGTATTTT.

This clone was seen more than once but under ten times. This chain connects TRBV7-9 to TRBJ2-7; 8 bases are a match to TRBD2. Trimming cost V 5 bases and J 3 bases; bases outside gene matches: 6. This CDR3 has 14 residues. Germline V lookup: CDR1 SEHNR, CDR2 FQNEAQ (reference sequence). Here the CDR3 DNA reads TGTGCCAGCAGCCAAGCGGGAGCCATCTACGAGCAGTACTTC. Amino acid sequence: CASSQAGAIYEQYF.

The chain uses TRBV5-6 and TRBJ2-1; TRBD1 agrees at 7 bases. This CDR3 comprises 13 residues. Germline lookup yields CDR1 SGHDT and CDR2 YYEEEE. Germline trimming cut 5 bases from V and 8 bases from J; bases unmatched to any gene: 7. The CDR3: CASSSDRMDEQFF. The CDR3 region has the DNA TGTGCCAGCAGTTCGGACAGGATGGATGAGCAGTTCTTC.

The J gene is TRBJ2-1, the V gene TRBV10-1; no firm D call. The CDR3 has 13 residues. The ends were cut back, 2 bases at V and 4 bases at J, with 6 bases in the middle. Germline V gene data show CDR1 as WNHNN and CDR2 as SYGVQD (reference sequence). The CDR3 DNA is TGCGCCAGCAGTGAGACGGCTTACAATGAGCAGTTCTTC. It codes for CASSETAYNEQFF.

This clone appeared a few times. The chain carries TRBV7-9 and TRBJ2-1, with D tentatively TRBD2 (5 bases). Germline CDR1 SEHNR, CDR2 FQNEAQ (reference sequence). The germline V and J ends were trimmed by 7 bases and 8 bases, with 9 bases remaining between them. This CDR3 spans 11 amino acids. CDR3 in DNA: TGTGCCAGCATAGAGGGCTATGAGCAGTTCTTC. Residues: CASIEGYEQFF.

J is TRBJ2-7 and V is TRBV4-3, with 9 bases identical to TRBD1. V was clipped by 4 bases and J by 3 bases; unmatched bases: 10. Per germline, CDR1 LGHNA and CDR2 YSLEER. This CDR3 is built from 16 residues. DNA for the CDR3: TGCGCCAGCAGCCCTGGCCACGGGACAGGGTTCTACGAGCAGTACTTC. Translating gives CASSPGHGTGFYEQYF.

The J gene is TRBJ2-7, the V gene TRBV29-1, with 7 positions matching TRBD1. V gave up 4 bases and J gave up 1 base; unmatched junction bases: 13. CDR3 length equals 16 residues. In germline, CDR1 is SQVTM, CDR2 ANQGSEA. This chain's CDR3 is CSVGFTGAHGSYEQYF. CDR3 in DNA: TGCAGCGTTGGCTTCACAGGGGCCCACGGTTCCTACGAGCAGTACTTC.

This chain joins TRBV9 and TRBJ2-2; D is undetermined. CDR1 and CDR2 from the germline V gene are SGDLS and YYNGEE. The V end lost 9 bases, the J end lost 1 base, and 10 bases lay between the germline ends. This CDR3 comprises 13 residues. CDR3 residues: CATSGVNTGELFF. CDR3 DNA sequence: TGTGCCACCTCAGGCGTGAACACCGGGGAGCTGTTTTTT.

A few counts support this clone. V is TRBV23-1 and J is TRBJ1-5; no definite D call. TRBV23-1 is an ORF, with its function uncertain. V was pared by 7 bases and J by 4 bases, with 8 bases between. CDR3 length: 12 residues. The CDR3: CASKGRNQPQHF. The CDR3 DNA is TGCGCCAGCAAAGGCAGAAATCAGCCCCAGCATTTT.

A few counts support this clone. The junction and the germline gene differ at one end; a read error may be behind it. The chain recombines TRBV29-1 with TRBJ2-7; 7 bases match TRBD1. The germline V gene has CDR1 SQVTM and CDR2 ANQGSEA. The CDR3 has 14 amino acids. CDR3 in DNA: TGCAGCGTTGAAGACCGGACAGGTTCTTACGGGCAGTACTTC. Its translation: CSVEDRTGSYGQYF.

This clone was seen a handful of times. V is TRBV2 and J is TRBJ2-7, with a weak D call TRBD2 (6 bases). Germline-derived CDR1 and CDR2 are SNHLY and FYNNEI. CDR3 length equals 13 residues. V was pared by 6 bases and J by 3 bases, with 12 bases between. DNA of the CDR3: TGTGCCAGCAGGGGGACTTTGAACTACGAGCAGTACTTC. Amino acids: CASRGTLNYEQYF.

The chain carries TRBV30 and TRBJ1-1, with 8 nucleotides matching TRBD1. This CDR3 is 11 amino acids long. Germline V gene data show CDR1 as GTSNPN and CDR2 as SVGIG (reference sequence). The V segment lost 2 bases and the J segment 11 bases; nucleotides outside the gene matches: 4. The DNA of the CDR3 is TGTGCCTGGAGTCAGGACAGGGACGCTTTCTTT. Amino acid sequence: CAWSQDRDAFF.

V is TRBV4-1 and J is TRBJ2-1, with 8 bases lining up with TRBD2. Per the germline V gene, CDR1 is MGHRA and CDR2 is YSYEKL. V shed 3 bases and J 4 bases; nucleotides not matched to a gene: 11. The CDR3 consists of 17 residues. In DNA form, the CDR3 reads TGCGCCAGCAGCCATTCCGAGCGGGAGCGGCGATACAATGAGCAGTTCTTC. As protein: CASSHSERERRYNEQFF.

V and J are TRBV6-5 and TRBJ2-2; no reliable D call. V shed 2 bases and J shed 2 bases, with 6 bases lying between them. The CDR3 covers 14 residues. Germline V gene sequence: CDR1 MNHEY, CDR2 SVGAGI. Written as DNA, the CDR3 is TGTGCCAGCAGTTACAGCTTAAACACCGGGGAGCTGTTTTTT. Translating it yields CASSYSLNTGELFF.

This clone was seen only once. V and J are TRBV11-3 and TRBJ1-5; D not certain. The CDR3 is 13 residues long. In germline, CDR1 is SGHNT, CDR2 YENEEA. Trimming took 3 bases from V and 1 from J, leaving 4 bases between them. CDR3 amino acids: CASSLSSNQPQHF. The CDR3 DNA reads as TGTGCCAGCAGCTTGTCCAGCAATCAGCCCCAGCATTTT.

This chain uses TRBV6-5 with TRBJ2-6; tentatively, D is TRBD1 (6 bases). The CDR3 covers 14 residues. CDR1 MNHEY and CDR2 SVGAGI come from the germline V gene. V lost 6 bases, J lost 2 bases, and 8 bases lay in between. The CDR3 is CASRYRAGANVLTF. For the CDR3, the DNA is TGTGCCAGCAGGTACAGGGCTGGGGCCAACGTCCTGACTTTC.

The chain links TRBV27 to TRBJ2-1; the match to TRBD2 covers 8 bases. The junction had 7 bases not matched to a gene; V was cut back by 3 bases and J by 9 bases. Germline values: CDR1 MNHEY, CDR2 SMNVEV (reference sequence). The CDR3 runs to 14 residues. CDR3 nucleotides: TGTGCCAGCAGTTTTGCGGGGGGTTCGGGTGAGCAGTTCTTC. Amino acid sequence: CASSFAGGSGEQFF.